The 3 T cell receptor beta chains below all came from one sample that was sequenced in a study of blood T cell repertoires in COVID-19. Data came from immunoSEQ multiplex PCR; TCRdb stores just in-frame clones and leaves some out. The sample consists of some 180,000 clones, roughly 90% of them appearing once. The sample taken for sequencing was peripheral blood. The source of these receptors is a man aged 50 to 59 with COVID-19, enrolled during active disease.

J is TRBJ2-5 and V is TRBV5-5; 11 bases fit TRBD2. There are 15 residues in the CDR3. The ends lost 4 bases at V and 5 bases at J; junction bases unmatched: 7. Per the germline V gene, CDR1 is SGHKS and CDR2 is YYEKEE (reference sequence). CDR3 sequence (DNA): TGTGCCAGCAGCATTAGCGGGGGGGCCTGGGAGACCCAGTACTTC. This gives the protein CASSISGGAWETQYF.

This chain joins TRBV25-1 and TRBJ2-5; 13 positions match TRBD2. This CDR3 is 15 amino acids long. CDR1 is MGHDK and CDR2 is SYGVNS in the germline V gene. The V gene end was trimmed by 1 base and the J gene end by 5 bases; junction bases not matched to a gene: 1. The DNA for the CDR3 is TGTGCCAGCAGTGAATGGGGACTAGCGGGGGAGACCCAGTACTTC. Amino acids: CASSEWGLAGETQYF. Filled out from reference TRBV25-1 and TRBJ2-5, the complete variable domain reads EADIYQTPRYLVIGTGKKITLECSQTMGHDKMYWYQQDPGMELHLIHYSYGVNSTEKGDLSSESTVSRIRTEHFPLTLESARPSHTSQYLCASSEWGLAGETQYFGPGTRLLVL.

This clone was observed once. The CDR3 spells CASSSTGAPGIYGYTF. The CDR3 nucleotides are TGTGCCAGCAGCTCAACAGGGGCGCCAGGTATATATGGCTACACCTTC. The V call is TRBV7-2, the J call TRBJ1-2; 7 bases map to TRBD1. Germline loops: CDR1 SGHTA, CDR2 FQGNSA. V shed 4 bases, J shed 5 bases, and the junction held 13 bases outside the gene matches. The CDR3 sequence is 16 residues long.